The 32 T cell receptor beta chains in this list originate from one sample, sequenced in a study of blood T cell repertoires in COVID-19. Method: immunoSEQ multiplex PCR; TCRdb's copy keeps in-frame clones and lacks some. Here the sample spans some 180,000 clones, 70% to 80% being singletons. The sample comprised peripheral blood. The receptors stem from a woman aged 45-59 years with active or convalescent COVID-19.

This clone came up a few times. V and J are TRBV6-1 and TRBJ2-1, with 8 bases identical to TRBD2. Germline CDR1 and CDR2: MNHNS and SASEGT. Trimming took 1 base from V and 9 from J; bases not matched to a gene: 8. This CDR3 has 15 amino acids. The CDR3 is CASSEGPRGGSEQFF. CDR3 nucleotides: TGTGCCAGCAGTGAAGGGCCTCGGGGGGGCAGTGAGCAGTTCTTC.

This sequence joins TRBV25-1 and TRBJ1-4, with D tentatively TRBD1 (5 bases). The CDR3 totals 16 residues. From germline, CDR1 is MGHDK and CDR2 SYGVNS. The ends were cut back, 4 bases at V and 7 bases at J, with 19 bases in the middle. CDR3 in amino acids: CASSGGTYVGGEKLFF. The CDR3 region has the DNA TGTGCCAGCAGTGGTGGAACCTACGTGGGGGGTGAAAAACTGTTTTTT.

The V and J genes are TRBV5-1 and TRBJ2-3; 15 bases line up with TRBD2. CDR3 length: 19 amino acids. Unmatched junction bases numbered 14, after V lost 4 bases and J lost 5 bases. Germline V gene lookup returns CDR1 SGHRS and CDR2 YFSETQ. The CDR3 DNA sequence: TGCGCCAGCAGCCCCGGACAGAGGACTAGCGGGAGGGGGGGAGATACGCAGTATTTT. Amino acid sequence: CASSPGQRTSGRGGDTQYF.

The chain is built from TRBV7-3 and TRBJ2-1; tentative D call: TRBD2 (6 bases). V was clipped by 5 bases and J by 7 bases, with 18 bases between them. The CDR3 contains 15 residues. Germline loops: CDR1 SGHTA, CDR2 FQGTGA. The CDR3, as DNA: TGTGCCAGCAGCCCTGGCAGCGGGCGAACAAATGAGCAGTTCTTC. This sequence encodes CASSPGSGRTNEQFF.

The CDR3 bases are TGTGCCAGCAGCCTGGACAGCGACTCTGGAAACACCATATATTTT. Its protein product is CASSLDSDSGNTIYF. The gene calls are TRBV6-5 and TRBJ1-3; TRBD1 is a possible D gene (6 bases). V was trimmed by 6 bases and J by 0 bases, leaving 12 bases between them. This CDR3 is built from 15 residues. Per germline, CDR1 MNHEY and CDR2 SVGAGI.

V is TRBV12-5 and J is TRBJ1-2; TRBD1 matches at 7 bases. Germline CDR1 and CDR2: LGHNT and FRNRAP. This CDR3 comprises 12 residues. Trimming took 6 bases from V and 6 from J; bases not matched to a gene: 4. In DNA, the CDR3 is TGTGCTAGTGGGACAGGGTTTGATGGCTACACCTTC. It specifies CASGTGFDGYTF.

The chain employs TRBV6-1 and TRBJ2-2; D ambiguous. CDR1 MNHNS and CDR2 SASEGT come from the germline V gene. Trimming took off 3 bases at V and 1 base at J, with 9 bases between the two ends. This CDR3 has 15 amino acids. CDR3 DNA: TGTGCCAGCAGTGAGCGGCAAAAGAACACCGGGGAGCTGTTTTTT. This translates into CASSERQKNTGELFF.

In nucleotides, the CDR3 is TGTGCCAGCTTTAAGGGAGCAACTAATGAAAAACTGTTTTTT. It codes for CASFKGATNEKLFF. V gene TRBV28 combines with J gene TRBJ1-4; no firm D call. Trimming stripped 8 bases from V and 0 bases from J, with 10 bases between. Looked up from germline, CDR1 is MDHEN and CDR2 is SYDVKM. The CDR3 runs to 14 residues.

The chain combines TRBV2 with TRBJ1-5, with TRBD1 as a possible D gene (5 bases). The ends were cut back, 4 bases at V and 3 bases at J, with 10 bases in the middle. This CDR3 spans 14 amino acids. Germline lookup yields CDR1 SNHLY and CDR2 FYNNEI. The CDR3 bases are TGTGCCAGCAGTGTGGAGACAGTCAATCAGCCCCAGCATTTT. Protein sequence: CASSVETVNQPQHF.

The genes are TRBV7-3 and TRBJ1-6, with a tentative D call TRBD1 (5 bases). The CDR3 length is 14 residues. The V gene lost 2 bases and the J gene lost 8 bases, with 10 bases spanning the gap. CDR1 SGHTA and CDR2 FQGTGA come from the germline V gene. The CDR3 loop is CASSLFPRDSPLHF. Written as DNA, the CDR3 is TGTGCCAGCAGCTTATTCCCCAGGGATTCACCCCTCCACTTT.

The chain uses TRBV5-1 and TRBJ1-5; 7 nucleotides align to TRBD1. The CDR3 has 15 amino acids. Germline lookup yields CDR1 SGHRS and CDR2 YFSETQ. The V and J ends lost 0 bases and 3 bases, in that order; junction bases with no gene match: 3. In nucleotides, the CDR3 is TGCGCCAGCAGCTTGGCGGGACAGCACAATCAGCCCCAGCATTTT. Translating it yields CASSLAGQHNQPQHF.

The chain employs TRBV6-6 and TRBJ1-1, with D unresolved. Trimming took 4 bases from V and 0 from J, leaving 12 bases between them. Germline V gene sequence: CDR1 MNHNY, CDR2 SVGAGI (reference sequence). There are 15 residues in the CDR3. CDR3 nucleotides: TGTGCCAGCAGTTCCCGAGGAGAGATGAACACTGAAGCTTTCTTT. Its translation is CASSSRGEMNTEAFF.

The V gene is TRBV2, the J gene TRBJ1-5, with D possibly TRBD1 on 5 matching bases. The CDR3 has 17 amino acids. V shed 3 bases and J shed 3 bases, with 18 bases lying between them. CDR1 is SNHLY and CDR2 is FYNNEI in the germline V gene. The CDR3 loop is CASSETLQGRDNQPQHF. Here the CDR3 DNA reads TGTGCCAGCAGTGAGACCCTGCAGGGAAGGGACAATCAGCCCCAGCATTTT.

This clone appeared once. The V and J genes are TRBV30 and TRBJ1-4, with 9 bases aligning to TRBD1. Germline CDR1 and CDR2: GTSNPN and SVGIG (reference sequence). Trimming cost V 5 bases and J 5 bases; bases outside gene matches: 6. The CDR3 spans 14 residues. The CDR3 loop reads CAWQRGQGNEKLFF. DNA for the CDR3: TGTGCCTGGCAACGGGGACAGGGCAATGAAAAACTGTTTTTT.

Here the CDR3 reads CAIRNWTAYGYTF. The CDR3 DNA reads TGTGCCATCCGAAACTGGACAGCCTATGGCTACACCTTC. The V call is TRBV10-3, the J call TRBJ1-2, with D perhaps TRBD1 (6 bases). The CDR3 loop spans 13 amino acids. The germline gives CDR1 ENHRY, CDR2 SYGVKD. V was cut by 8 bases and J by 4 bases, with 14 bases left in between.

This clone has just one count. The chain recombines TRBV6-2 or TRBV6-3 with TRBJ2-7; 10 bases match TRBD1. The V and J ends lost 0 bases and 4 bases, in that order; junction bases with no gene match: 3. The CDR3 spans 15 residues. Germline CDR1 and CDR2: MNHEY and SVGEGT. The DNA of the CDR3 is TGTGCCAGCAGTTACTCAGGACAGGGGGAATACGAGCAGTACTTC. Residues: CASSYSGQGEYEQYF.

The chain carries TRBV5-4 and TRBJ2-5; 7 bases fit TRBD1. The CDR3 has 16 residues. Looked up from germline, CDR1 is SGHNT and CDR2 is YYREEE (reference sequence). Trimming took 5 bases from V and 4 from J; bases not matched to a gene: 14. CDR3 nucleotide sequence: TGTGCCAGCAGTCCCCCTGGCGACGAGGGGGCAGAGACCCAGTACTTC. As protein: CASSPPGDEGAETQYF.

The chain couples TRBV7-2 to TRBJ2-7, with 7 positions matching TRBD2. Trimming took 5 bases from V and 0 from J; bases not matched to a gene: 16. Germline CDR1 and CDR2: SGHTA and FQGNSA. This CDR3 has 18 residues. CDR3 region: CASSPPFLRGGSSYEQYF. Here the CDR3 DNA reads TGTGCCAGCAGCCCCCCCTTCTTGCGCGGGGGAAGCTCCTACGAGCAGTACTTC.

This chain joins TRBV7-2 and TRBJ1-6; 9 bases align to TRBD1. The CDR3 contains 15 residues. CDR1 is SGHTA, CDR2 FQGNSA, per germline. The V and J ends lost 6 bases and 7 bases, in that order; junction bases with no gene match: 7. CDR3 region: CASSIPGQGNSPLHF. The CDR3 DNA sequence: TGTGCCAGCAGTATCCCGGGACAGGGAAATTCACCCCTCCACTTT.

This clone appeared a few times. The rearrangement uses TRBV5-1 and TRBJ2-2, with D tentatively TRBD2 (6 bases). CDR1 is SGHRS and CDR2 is YFSETQ in the germline V gene. This CDR3 is built from 14 residues. Trimming left V 7 bases short and J 5 bases short, with 15 bases between. For the CDR3, the DNA is TGCGCCAGCGGACCGAACCGGGAGACCGGGGAGCTGTTTTTT. It codes for CASGPNRETGELFF.

The rearrangement joins TRBV27 to TRBJ2-3, with 7 bases aligning to TRBD2. The CDR3 totals 12 residues. V was clipped by 8 bases and J by 4 bases; unmatched bases: 3. The germline V gene has CDR1 MNHEY and CDR2 SMNVEV (reference sequence). DNA for the CDR3: TGTGCCAGCGGGACTACCGCAGATACGCAGTATTTT. Residues: CASGTTADTQYF.

The chain carries TRBV5-1 and TRBJ2-5, with 13 bases that match TRBD2. With V trimmed by 0 bases and J by 4 bases, 3 bases remained unmatched. CDR1 and CDR2 from the germline V gene are SGHRS and YFSETQ. CDR3 size: 16 residues. CDR3 nucleotide sequence: TGCGCCAGCAGCTTGGGACTAGCGGGAGGAACAGAGACCCAGTACTTC. Translated, it gives CASSLGLAGGTETQYF.

The J gene is TRBJ1-6, the V gene TRBV5-5; D not certain. V lost 1 base to trimming and J lost 6 bases, with 8 bases between them. There are 14 residues in the CDR3. Germline CDR1 reads SGHKS; CDR2 reads YYEKEE (reference sequence). CDR3 in amino acids: CASSLTGLNSPLHF. For the CDR3, the DNA is TGTGCCAGCAGCTTGACCGGACTTAATTCACCCCTCCACTTT.

This clone was counted ten times or more. This chain connects TRBV7-2 to TRBJ2-3; D uncertain. Trimming pared 5 bases from V and 2 bases from J, leaving 11 bases between. The CDR3 is 14 amino acids. The V gene's germline CDR1 is SGHTA and CDR2 FQGNSA. The chain's CDR3 is CASSRSGPTDTQYF. The CDR3 DNA reads TGTGCCAGCAGCCGCTCTGGCCCCACAGATACGCAGTATTTT.

The rearrangement uses TRBV7-8 and TRBJ1-5; D is unclear. V lost 5 bases, J lost 0 bases, and 5 bases lay in between. This CDR3 contains 13 residues. Germline V gene sequence: CDR1 SGHVS, CDR2 FQNEAQ. The CDR3 sequence: CASSPISNQPQHF. CDR3 in DNA: TGTGCCAGCAGCCCCATTAGCAATCAGCCCCAGCATTTT.

The chain combines TRBV10-3 with TRBJ1-6; 9 bases map to TRBD1. Germline V gives CDR1 ENHRY, CDR2 SYGVKD. V lost 10 bases and J lost 6; bases outside the gene matches: 4. The CDR3 has 13 residues. CDR3 region: CATLDRGNSPLHF. The CDR3 DNA sequence: TGTGCCACCCTGGACAGGGGTAATTCACCCCTCCACTTT.

V and J are TRBV12-3 or TRBV12-4 and TRBJ1-5, with D hard to call. V was pared by 5 bases and J by 7 bases, with 12 bases between. CDR3 length: 13 amino acids. CDR3 residues: CASSGPFGQPQHF. CDR3 DNA sequence: TGTGCCAGCAGTGGCCCTTTTGGCCAGCCCCAGCATTTT.

J is TRBJ1-1 and V is TRBV7-8, with a weak D call TRBD1 (6 bases). This CDR3 spans 14 amino acids. With 5 bases removed from V and 11 bases from J, the gap between germline ends came to 21 bases. The V gene's germline CDR1 is SGHVS and CDR2 FQNEAQ. CDR3 sequence (DNA): TGTGCCAGCAGCCCACTCCCGGGGGGGGCGAGGGCTTTCTTT. Its protein product is CASSPLPGGARAFF. The full variable domain, in which reference TRBV7-8 and TRBJ1-1 provide the parts outside the CDR3, is GAGVSQSPRYKVAKRGQDVALRCDPISGHVSLFWYQQALGQGPEFLTYFQNEAQLDKSGLPSDRFFAERPEGSVSTLKIQRTQQEDSAVYLCASSPLPGGARAFFGQGTRLTVV.

This clone was seen many times. V is TRBV5-1 and J is TRBJ2-3; 10 bases align to TRBD2. The junction had 7 bases not matched to a gene; V was cut back by 2 bases and J by 1 base. The germline V gene has CDR1 SGHRS and CDR2 YFSETQ. The CDR3 is made up of 17 amino acids. This CDR3 is CASSLEGTSVRTDTQYF. Here the CDR3 DNA reads TGCGCCAGCAGCTTAGAGGGGACTAGCGTACGCACAGATACGCAGTATTTT.

The genes are TRBV7-3 and TRBJ1-6, with no clear D. The CDR3 spans 15 residues. Germline assignment: CDR1 SGHTA and CDR2 FQGTGA. Trimming took off 5 bases at V and 6 bases at J, with 14 bases between the two ends. The CDR3 sequence: CASSPRGRLNSPLHF. Written as DNA, the CDR3 is TGTGCCAGCAGCCCGCGCGGGAGGCTTAATTCACCCCTCCACTTT.

This rearrangement joins TRBV6-1 to TRBJ2-5; possibly TRBD1 for D (6 bases). Between the trimmed V and J ends, which lost 2 bases and 1 base, there was a span of 11 bases. This CDR3 is built from 15 residues. Germline V CDR1 and CDR2: MNHNS, SASEGT. CDR3 DNA: TGTGCCAGCAGTGAATGGGGGCCCCTCCAAGAGACCCAGTACTTC. The encoded protein is CASSEWGPLQETQYF.

The V call is TRBV28, the J call TRBJ1-2; D perhaps matches TRBD1 (6 bases). The CDR3 is made up of 14 amino acids. V lost 6 bases, J lost 5 bases, and 16 bases lay in between. CDR1 is MDHEN and CDR2 is SYDVKM in the germline V gene. This CDR3 is CASRPTGSGYGYTF. The CDR3 DNA reads TGTGCCAGCAGACCAACAGGGTCTGGATATGGCTACACCTTC.